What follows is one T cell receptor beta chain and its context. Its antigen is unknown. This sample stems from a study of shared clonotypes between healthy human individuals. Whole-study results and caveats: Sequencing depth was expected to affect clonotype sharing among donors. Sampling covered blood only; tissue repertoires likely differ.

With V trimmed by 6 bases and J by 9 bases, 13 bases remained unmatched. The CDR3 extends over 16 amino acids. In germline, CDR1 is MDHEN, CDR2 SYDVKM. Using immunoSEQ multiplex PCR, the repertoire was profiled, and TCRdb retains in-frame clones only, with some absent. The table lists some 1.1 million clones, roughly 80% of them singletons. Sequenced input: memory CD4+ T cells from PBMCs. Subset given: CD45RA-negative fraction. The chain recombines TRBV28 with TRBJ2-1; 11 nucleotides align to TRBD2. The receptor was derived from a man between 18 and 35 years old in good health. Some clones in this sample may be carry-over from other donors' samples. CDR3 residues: CASSLLRTSGSSEQFF. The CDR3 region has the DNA TGTGCCAGCAGCCTTCTAAGGACTAGCGGGTCCAGTGAGCAGTTCTTC.